The text below deals with one T cell receptor (beta chain). It lacks a known antigen. The input lacks base qualities; no much larger clone sits a single base away. This record comes from a study of blood T cell repertoires in COVID-19 (TCRdb year 2020). Describing the broader study: Collaborator samples came from the United States, Italy and Spain and covered acute and convalescent phases of COVID-19. The prospective study material was composed of cDNA or gDNA derived from T cells, B-cell-depleted T cells, or PBMCs. Subjects who had been exposed to COVID-19, were actively infected with it, or had recovered from it provided the deeply sampled blood TCRbeta repertoires that made up the dataset. The repertoires were released in a freely available public database meant as a resource for research on the immune response to SARS-CoV-2. Samples were obtained from the ongoing ImmuneRACE study (first 160 participants) and from some 1,200 subjects provided by 6 global collaborators. A de-identified subject ID, COVID-19 status, age in years and sex were almost always included in the sample metadata. Where available, HLA class I and class II types were obtained from metadata supplied by the sample provider rather than from assay-based typing.

Paper-wide results and their limitations: The quantity of clinical and demographic metadata differed by source and by participant and was supplied without curation.

The germline V gene encodes CDR1 MDHEN and CDR2 SYDVKM. Including the terminal cysteine and phenylalanine, the CDR3 comprises 13 residues. Kept here is only the CDR3 DNA, which spans 39 bases and is read in frame from base 1. V loses 6 bases, J loses 5 bases, and the germline ends lie 13 bases apart. TCRbeta CDR3 regions were amplified from genomic DNA by means of the immunoSEQ Assay, a bias-controlled multiplex PCR. In the original analysis: Within the assay, amplification of reference gene primers was used to estimate how many nucleated cells each sample contained. To quantify the absolute abundance of each unique TCRbeta CDR3 rearrangement, sequence reads were collapsed and filtered. For each sample, productive Simpson clonality was calculated as the square root of Simpson's diversity index across productive rearrangements. TCRdb limited this immuneACCESS table to in-frame rearrangements with V and J called. A share of clones is missing; checked studies link under half to unresolved V genes, and the rest is unexplained. For V, J and clone size, that table is used; D and trimming come from the DNA. This sample holds 150,000 to 200,000 clones; around 82% were observed only once. The ten largest clonotypes hold around 10% of the sample.

Whole blood was collected in K2EDTA tubes by collaborating institutions according to the institutions' own protocols. For TCRbeta analysis, collaborators shipped samples as frozen whole blood, isolated PBMCs, or DNA extracted from either of those sample types. This TCR was sampled from a man in his sixties with active or convalescent COVID-19. Source material: peripheral blood. The sequence joins TRBV28 to TRBJ2-5, with no confident D gene call. The sequenced DNA is TGTGCCAGCAGCTTAGGGCCAAACGAGACCCAGTACTTC. This encodes CASSLGPNETQYF.